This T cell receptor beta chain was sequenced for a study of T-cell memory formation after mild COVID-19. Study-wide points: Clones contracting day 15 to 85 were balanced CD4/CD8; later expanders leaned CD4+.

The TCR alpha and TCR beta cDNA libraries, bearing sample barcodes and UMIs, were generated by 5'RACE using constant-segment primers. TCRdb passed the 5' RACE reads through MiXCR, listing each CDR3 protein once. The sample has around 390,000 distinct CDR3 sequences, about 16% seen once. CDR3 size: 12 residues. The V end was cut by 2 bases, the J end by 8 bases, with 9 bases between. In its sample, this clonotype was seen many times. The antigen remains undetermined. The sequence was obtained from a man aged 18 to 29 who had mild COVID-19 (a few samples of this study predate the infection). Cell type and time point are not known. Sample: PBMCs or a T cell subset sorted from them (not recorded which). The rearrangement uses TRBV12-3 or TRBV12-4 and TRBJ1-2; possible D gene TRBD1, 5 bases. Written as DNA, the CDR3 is TGTGCCAGCAGTTTACAGGGTGTCGGCTACACCTTC. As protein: CASSLQGVGYTF.